Listed below are T cell receptor beta chains from one sample, sequenced in a study of Graves' ophthalmopathy and Graves' hyperthyroidism. TCRdb re-called the multiplex PCR reads with MiXCR, one entry per CDR3 protein. Of 450,000 or so distinct CDR3 sequences listed, around an eighth were seen once; the top ten hold over 7.5%. The material sequenced was blood. These receptors all come from a woman aged 30 to 39 with Graves' ophthalmopathy. The CDR3 runs from the conserved cysteine through the conserved F or W. The order of the fields is V gene, J gene, clone size, D gene, CDR3 DNA, CDR3 protein. A D gene is named only where the DNA matches it firmly. For some rows the clone size is stated as once, few or many, or as a class when expanded; others skip it.

TRBV6-1,TRBJ2-7,many,NA,TGTGCCACCCGGACAGATTCCTACGAGCAGTACTTC,CATRTDSYEQYF
TRBV28,TRBJ1-6,many,NA,TGTGCCAGCAACTACCTAAGGGACCCCAGTAATTCACCCCTCCACTTT,CASNYLRDPSNSPLHF
TRBV7-2,TRBJ1-3,many,TRBD1,TGTGCCAGCAGCATATCGACAGGGGTCGGAAACACCATATATTTT,CASSISTGVGNTIYF
TRBV7-6,TRBJ2-7,many,TRBD1,TGTGCCAGCAGCTTAAGCGCGGGACAGGGCTACGAGCAGTACTTC,CASSLSAGQGYEQYF
TRBV5-1,TRBJ2-2,many,NA,TGCGCCAGCAGCTTCGTTACCGGGGAGCTGTTTTTT,CASSFVTGELFF
TRBV5-1,TRBJ2-2,NA,NA,TGCGCCAGCTGCCTAGCTAACACCGGGGAGCTGTTTTTT,CASCLANTGELFF
TRBV25-1,TRBJ1-5,NA,NA,TGTGCCAGCAGTGAATATCCCGGGTCCAAAACAGGCTATAGCAATCAGCCCCAGCATTTT,CASSEYPGSKTGYSNQPQHF
TRBV6-1,TRBJ2-4,NA,TRBD1,TGTGCCAGCAGTGCCGGGACAGCCTACAAAAACATTAAGTACTTC,CASSAGTAYKNIKYF
TRBV7-2,TRBJ2-5,many,TRBD2,TGTGCCAGCAGCTTAGAAGCCAGCGGGAGCAGAGAGACCCAGTACTTC,CASSLEASGSRETQYF
TRBV28,TRBJ2-7,NA,NA,TGTGCCAGCGCCCCCAGGGTCCCCTACGAGCAGTACTTC,CASAPRVPYEQYF
TRBV11-3,TRBJ1-1,many,NA,TGTGCCAGCAGCTTCTTCAGGGGTAAAGCTGAAGCTTTCTTT,CASSFFRGKAEAFF
TRBV3-1,TRBJ2-5,NA,NA,TGTGCCAGCAGCCAAAACCCGGCCCGGCAAGAGACCCAGTACTTC,CASSQNPARQETQYF
TRBV5-1,TRBJ1-6,many,NA,TGCGCCAGCAGCTTGGGGGGGGCAGACCTCCACTTT,CASSLGGADLHF
TRBV29-1,TRBJ2-7,many,NA,TGCAGCGTTGAAGGTCCCTACGAGCAGTACTTC,CSVEGPYEQYF
TRBV20-1,TRBJ1-2,many,NA,TGCAGTGCTAGAGATGAGGGAGGTTCCGACTATGGCTACACCTTC,CSARDEGGSDYGYTF
TRBV12-3/TRBV12-4,TRBJ1-1,many,NA,TGTGCCAGCAGTTTTCAGATAAACACTGAAGCTTTCTTT,CASSFQINTEAFF
TRBV12-3/TRBV12-4,TRBJ1-2,NA,NA,TGTGCCAGCAGTCAAACAGGGTTTCGTGGCTACACCTTC,CASSQTGFRGYTF
TRBV7-2,TRBJ2-7,NA,NA,TGTGCCAGCAGCACGATCTTCTACGAGCAGTACTTC,CASSTIFYEQYF
TRBV7-3,TRBJ2-7,few,TRBD1,TGTGCCAGCAGCCCCACCGGGACAGGGCACGAGCAGTACTTC,CASSPTGTGHEQYF
TRBV12-3/TRBV12-4,TRBJ1-1,many,NA,TGTGCCAGCAGTTCACGGTATTCTGAAGCTTTCTTT,CASSSRYSEAFF
TRBV7-2,TRBJ1-6,many,NA,TGTGCCAGCAGCTTAAGGGGGATATCACCCCTCCACTTT,CASSLRGISPLHF
TRBV18,TRBJ1-2,many,NA,TGTGCCAGCTCACCACAAGCAGAGAACTATGGCTACACCTTC,CASSPQAENYGYTF
TRBV6-2/TRBV6-3,TRBJ2-4,many,TRBD1,TGTGCCAGCAGTAGACAGGGGGCTTGGCCCAAAAACATTAAGTACTTC,CASSRQGAWPKNIKYF
TRBV19,TRBJ2-7,many,TRBD2,TGTGCCAGTAGTATGCGGCGGGAGATCCCCTACGAGCAGTACTTC,CASSMRREIPYEQYF
TRBV4-1,TRBJ2-2,many,NA,TGCGCCAGCAGCCAAGGGGAGACCGGGGAGCTGTTTTTT,CASSQGETGELFF
TRBV6-1,TRBJ2-7,many,NA,TGTGCCAGCAGCCCTAATACTAGAGACGAGCAGTACTTC,CASSPNTRDEQYF
TRBV29-1,TRBJ2-5,many,TRBD1,TGCAGCGTGGAAAGGCGGGACAGGCGAGAGACCCAGTACTTC,CSVERRDRRETQYF
TRBV24-1,TRBJ2-2,many,NA,TGTGCCACCAGTTTGGCCGGGGAGCTGTTTTTT,CATSLAGELFF
TRBV20-1,TRBJ1-2,NA,NA,TGCAGTGCCAATGGGGACCGCACTAACTATGGCTACACCTTC,CSANGDRTNYGYTF
TRBV30,TRBJ2-2,NA,NA,TGTGCCTGGAGTGTACGGGGAAACCAGAGCACCGGGGAGCTGTTTTTT,CAWSVRGNQSTGELFF
TRBV4-2,TRBJ1-1,NA,TRBD1,TGTGCCAGCAGCCAAGTCCCGGGACAGGGGTTGAGCACTGAAGCTTTCTTT,CASSQVPGQGLSTEAFF
TRBV30,TRBJ1-6,NA,TRBD1,TGTGCCTGGAGTGTACAGCGGGACAGACATTCACCCCTCCACTTT,CAWSVQRDRHSPLHF
TRBV6-1,TRBJ2-6,many,NA,TGTGCCAGCAGTGAATATGTGGGGCCCAACGTCCTGACTTTC,CASSEYVGPNVLTF
TRBV6-1,TRBJ2-7,few,TRBD1,TGTGCCAGCAGAGCCGGGACAGGGGCCCCGGGGGAGCAGTACTTC,CASRAGTGAPGEQYF
TRBV20-1,TRBJ1-1,many,TRBD1,TGCAGTGCTAGGGGACAGGGGGACACTGAAGCTTTCTTT,CSARGQGDTEAFF
TRBV6-1,TRBJ2-2,many,TRBD1,TGTGCCAGCAGTGAGGGACAGGGGGCCCCCGGGGAGCTGTTTTTT,CASSEGQGAPGELFF
TRBV7-2,TRBJ1-1,NA,NA,TGTGCCAGCTCGAAGTTCACTGAAGCTTTCTTT,CASSKFTEAFF
TRBV7-6,TRBJ2-7,many,TRBD1,TGTGCCAGCAACACCCGGGACAGGGCTCGGGAGCAGTACTTC,CASNTRDRAREQYF
TRBV5-1,TRBJ2-7,once,NA,TGCGCCAGCAGCCCACTGACGTCCAGCTCCTACGAGCAGTACTTC,CASSPLTSSSYEQYF
TRBV20-1,TRBJ1-5,many,NA,TGCAGTGCCACACGTGGTCAGCCCCAGCATTTT,CSATRGQPQHF
TRBV12-3/TRBV12-4,TRBJ1-3,NA,NA,TGTGCCAGCAGTTTTGGGGACCTCTCTGGAAACACCATATATTTT,CASSFGDLSGNTIYF
TRBV29-1,TRBJ1-2,many,NA,TGCAGCGTTGCCCCCGGACTGGGCTATGGCTACACCTTC,CSVAPGLGYGYTF
TRBV6-2/TRBV6-3,TRBJ1-1,many,NA,TGTGCCAGCAGTTACCCAGGACAGAGAATGAACACTGAAGCTTTCTTT,CASSYPGQRMNTEAFF
TRBV7-2,TRBJ2-7,many,NA,TGTGCCAGCAGCCTCCAGGGGATGGGCCGCGAGCAGTACTTC,CASSLQGMGREQYF
TRBV20-1,TRBJ2-5,many,TRBD2,TGCAGTGCTAGAGGGGTATCGGCGGGAGCGATTTCAGAGACCCAGTACTTC,CSARGVSAGAISETQYF
TRBV2,TRBJ2-4,many,NA,TGTGCCAGCAGAGGTTCTCAAAACATTCAGTACTTC,CASRGSQNIQYF
TRBV6-2/TRBV6-3,TRBJ2-2,few,TRBD2,TGTGCCAGCATAGGAGGGGGGGGACTAGCGGGAGGGCCGATCACCGGGGAGCTGTTTTTT,CASIGGGGLAGGPITGELFF
TRBV27,TRBJ2-2,many,NA,TGTGCCAGCAGTTCACAGTTGTCCGGGGAGCTGTTTTTT,CASSSQLSGELFF
TRBV4-1,TRBJ1-5,NA,NA,TGCGCCAGCAGCCAAGATGGAGGAGGGGTCCAGCCCCAGCATTTT,CASSQDGGGVQPQHF
TRBV6-5,TRBJ2-6,many,NA,TGTGCCAGCAGTTACTATCAGGGGCATCCTGGGGCCAACGTCCTGACTTTC,CASSYYQGHPGANVLTF
TRBV9,TRBJ2-7,many,NA,TGTGCCAGCAGCGTAGAAGGGGACCTACTCTCCTACGAGCAGTACTTC,CASSVEGDLLSYEQYF
TRBV5-6,TRBJ2-7,many,NA,TGTGCCAGCAGCTTGGGGGCGTGGGGTGAGCAGTACTTC,CASSLGAWGEQYF
TRBV2,TRBJ1-6,many,NA,TGTGCCAGATCGGCCGCCCTTGACAATTCACCCCTCCACTTT,CARSAALDNSPLHF
TRBV2,TRBJ1-5,many,NA,TGTGCCAGCAGTGAAACGGCAGTTTATCAGCCCCAGCATTTT,CASSETAVYQPQHF
TRBV10-3,TRBJ1-2,many,TRBD1,TGTGCCATCAGTGGGGACAGTATGAATGGCTACACCTTC,CAISGDSMNGYTF
TRBV12-5,TRBJ2-7,many,NA,TGTGCTAGTCTCCAGAACTCCTACGAGCAGTACTTC,CASLQNSYEQYF
TRBV11-2,TRBJ1-2,many,NA,NA,CASSTSASRYYGYTF
TRBV9,TRBJ2-7,few,TRBD2,TGTGCCAGCAGCGTAGGCGGACTAGCGGGGCCGTACGAGCAGTACTTC,CASSVGGLAGPYEQYF
TRBV20-1,TRBJ1-2,many,NA,TGCAGTGCTAGAGAAGGCCTTGGCTCCCCAAACTATGGCTACACCTTC,CSAREGLGSPNYGYTF
TRBV6-1,TRBJ2-5,many,TRBD2,TGTGCCAGCAGTGGGCCGCAGGGAGGGGAGACCCAGTACTTC,CASSGPQGGETQYF